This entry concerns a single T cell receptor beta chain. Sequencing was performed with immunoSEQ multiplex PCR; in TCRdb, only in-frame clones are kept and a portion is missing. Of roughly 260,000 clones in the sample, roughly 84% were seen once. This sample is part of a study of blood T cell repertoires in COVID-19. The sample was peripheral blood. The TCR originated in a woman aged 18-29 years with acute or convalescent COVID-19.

The CDR3 region has the DNA TGTGCCAGCAGCCAAGACAGGTCCTACGAGCAGTACTTC. Encoded protein: CASSQDRSYEQYF. The chain is built from TRBV3-1 (or the pseudogene TRBV3-2) and TRBJ2-7; D remains unclear. Trimming took 0 bases from V and 1 from J, leaving 4 bases between them. This CDR3 is built from 13 residues. CDR1 LGHDT and CDR2 YNNKEL come from the germline V gene (reference sequence).